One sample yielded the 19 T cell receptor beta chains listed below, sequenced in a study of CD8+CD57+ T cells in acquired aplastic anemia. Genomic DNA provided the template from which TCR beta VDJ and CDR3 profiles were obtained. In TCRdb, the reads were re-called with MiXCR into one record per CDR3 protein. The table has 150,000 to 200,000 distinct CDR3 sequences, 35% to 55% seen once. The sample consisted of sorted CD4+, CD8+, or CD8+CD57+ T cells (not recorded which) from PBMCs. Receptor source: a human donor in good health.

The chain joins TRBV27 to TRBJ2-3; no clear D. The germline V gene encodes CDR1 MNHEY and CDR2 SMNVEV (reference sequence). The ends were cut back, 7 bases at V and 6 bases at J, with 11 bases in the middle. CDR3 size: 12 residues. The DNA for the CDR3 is TGTGCCAGCAAGAGTGTAGGTGATACGCAGTATTTT. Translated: CASKSVGDTQYF.

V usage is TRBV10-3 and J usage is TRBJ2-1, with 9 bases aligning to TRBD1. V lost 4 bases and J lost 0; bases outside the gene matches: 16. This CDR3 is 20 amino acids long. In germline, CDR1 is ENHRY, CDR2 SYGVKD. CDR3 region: CAISARRPNRGRLSYNEQFF. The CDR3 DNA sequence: TGTGCCATCAGTGCTAGAAGACCGAACAGGGGGCGCCTCTCCTACAATGAGCAGTTCTTC.

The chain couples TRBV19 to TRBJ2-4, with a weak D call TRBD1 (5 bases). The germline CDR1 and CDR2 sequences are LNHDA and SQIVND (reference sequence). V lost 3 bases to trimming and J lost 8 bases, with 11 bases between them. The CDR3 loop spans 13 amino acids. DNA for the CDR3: TGTGCCAGTAGTATGGGGCAGGGATACATTCAGTACTTC. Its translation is CASSMGQGYIQYF.

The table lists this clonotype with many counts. The chain's CDR3 is CASSLRAGNYEQYF. The CDR3 coding sequence is TGTGCCAGCAGCTTAAGGGCAGGAAACTACGAGCAGTACTTC. The rearrangement joins TRBV11-2 to TRBJ2-7; D uncertain. In germline, CDR1 is SGHAT, CDR2 FQNNGV. The CDR3 loop spans 14 amino acids. Trimming shortened V by 2 bases and J by 3 bases, and 11 bases separated the two germline ends.

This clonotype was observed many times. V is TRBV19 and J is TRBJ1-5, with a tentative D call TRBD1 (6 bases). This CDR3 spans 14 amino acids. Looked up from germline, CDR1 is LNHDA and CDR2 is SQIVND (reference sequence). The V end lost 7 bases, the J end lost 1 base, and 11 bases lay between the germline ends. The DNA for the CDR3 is TGTGCCAGTACAAACAGGGAGAGCAATCAGCCCCAGCATTTT. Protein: CASTNRESNQPQHF.

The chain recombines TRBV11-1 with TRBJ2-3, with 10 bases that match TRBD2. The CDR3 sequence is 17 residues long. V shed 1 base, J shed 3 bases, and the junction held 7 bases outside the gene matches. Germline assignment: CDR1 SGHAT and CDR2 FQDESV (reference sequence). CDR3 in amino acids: CASSLVKRGGHTDTQYF. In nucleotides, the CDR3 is TGTGCCAGCAGCTTAGTTAAGCGGGGGGGCCATACAGATACGCAGTATTTT.

The CDR3 DNA follows: TGTGCCAGCAGCTTCACAGGGGGGTCCTACAATGAGCAGTTCTTC. Amino acid sequence: CASSFTGGSYNEQFF. The genes are TRBV5-4 and TRBJ2-1; 8 bases agree with TRBD1. With V trimmed by 2 bases and J by 1 base, 2 bases remained unmatched. The CDR3 length is 15 residues. Germline loops: CDR1 SGHNT, CDR2 YYREEE (reference sequence).

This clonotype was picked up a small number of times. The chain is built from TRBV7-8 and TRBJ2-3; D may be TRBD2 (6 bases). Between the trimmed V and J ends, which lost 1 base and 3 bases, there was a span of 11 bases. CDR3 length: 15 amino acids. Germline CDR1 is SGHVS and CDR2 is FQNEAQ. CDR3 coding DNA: TGTGCCAGCAGCTTAGGCGGGGTAGGAACAGATACGCAGTATTTT. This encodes CASSLGGVGTDTQYF.

The CDR3 DNA reads as TGTGCCAGTAGTATATCTGAGAACATGAACACTGAAGCTTTCTTT. Amino acids: CASSISENMNTEAFF. The J gene is TRBJ1-1, the V gene TRBV19; D unclear. V was trimmed by 2 bases and J by 0 bases, leaving 10 bases between them. Germline V gene sequence: CDR1 LNHDA, CDR2 SQIVND (reference sequence). The CDR3 contains 15 residues.

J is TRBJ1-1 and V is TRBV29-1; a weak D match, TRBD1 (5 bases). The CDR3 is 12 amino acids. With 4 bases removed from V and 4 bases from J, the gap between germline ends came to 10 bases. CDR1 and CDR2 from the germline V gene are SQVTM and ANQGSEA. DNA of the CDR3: TGCAGCGTTGTTAAGGGGAGCACTGAAGCTTTCTTT. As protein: CSVVKGSTEAFF.

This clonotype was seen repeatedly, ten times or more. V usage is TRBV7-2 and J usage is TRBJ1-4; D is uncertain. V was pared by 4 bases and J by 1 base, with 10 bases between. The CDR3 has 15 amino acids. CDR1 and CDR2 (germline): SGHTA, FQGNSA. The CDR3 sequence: CASSSKQRTNEKLFF. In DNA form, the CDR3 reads TGTGCCAGCAGCTCGAAACAGAGAACTAATGAAAAACTGTTTTTT.

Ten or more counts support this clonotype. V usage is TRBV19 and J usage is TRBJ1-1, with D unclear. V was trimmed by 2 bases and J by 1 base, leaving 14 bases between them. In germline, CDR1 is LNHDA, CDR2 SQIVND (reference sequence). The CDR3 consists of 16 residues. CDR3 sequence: CASSISRFMGNTEAFF. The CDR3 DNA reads TGTGCCAGTAGTATATCCCGTTTTATGGGGAACACTGAAGCTTTCTTT.

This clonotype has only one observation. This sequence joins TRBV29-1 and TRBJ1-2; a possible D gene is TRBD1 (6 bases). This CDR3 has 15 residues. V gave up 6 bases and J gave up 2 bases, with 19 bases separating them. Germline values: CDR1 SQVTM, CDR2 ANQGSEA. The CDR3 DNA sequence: TGCAGCGTGGTGGACAGTTCATTCCTCAACTATGGCTACACCTTC. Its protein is CSVVDSSFLNYGYTF.

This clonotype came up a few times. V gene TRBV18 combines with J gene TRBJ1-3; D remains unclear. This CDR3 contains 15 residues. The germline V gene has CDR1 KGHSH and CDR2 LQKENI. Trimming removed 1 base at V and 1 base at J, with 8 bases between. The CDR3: CASSPQGPSGNTIYF. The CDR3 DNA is TGTGCCAGCTCACCACAGGGTCCTTCTGGAAACACCATATATTTT.

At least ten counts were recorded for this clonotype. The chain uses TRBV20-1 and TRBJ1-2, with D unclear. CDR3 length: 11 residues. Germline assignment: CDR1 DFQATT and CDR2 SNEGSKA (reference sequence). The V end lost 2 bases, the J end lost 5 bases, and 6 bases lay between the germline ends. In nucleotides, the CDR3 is TGCAGTGCTAGAAGTGAATATGGCTACACCTTC. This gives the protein CSARSEYGYTF.

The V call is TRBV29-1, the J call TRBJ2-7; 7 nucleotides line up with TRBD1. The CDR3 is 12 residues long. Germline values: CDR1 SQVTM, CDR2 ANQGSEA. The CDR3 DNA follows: TGCAACGTAAGGACAGGCCCCTACGAGCAGTACTTC. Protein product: CNVRTGPYEQYF.

CDR3 region: CASSSIRVEQFF. The CDR3 DNA sequence: TGTGCCAGCAGCTCAATCCGCGTTGAGCAGTTCTTC. The chain couples TRBV7-9 to TRBJ2-1; D gene ambiguous. The CDR3 is made up of 12 amino acids. Trimming removed 4 bases at V and 9 bases at J, with 10 bases between. CDR1 is SEHNR and CDR2 is FQNEAQ in the germline V gene (reference sequence).

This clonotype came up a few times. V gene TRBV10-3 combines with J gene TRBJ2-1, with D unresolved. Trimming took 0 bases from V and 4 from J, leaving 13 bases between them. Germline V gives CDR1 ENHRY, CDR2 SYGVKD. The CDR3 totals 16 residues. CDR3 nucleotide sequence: TGTGCCATCAGTGAGTCGCTGGAGTACCCTTACAATGAGCAGTTCTTC. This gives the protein CAISESLEYPYNEQFF.

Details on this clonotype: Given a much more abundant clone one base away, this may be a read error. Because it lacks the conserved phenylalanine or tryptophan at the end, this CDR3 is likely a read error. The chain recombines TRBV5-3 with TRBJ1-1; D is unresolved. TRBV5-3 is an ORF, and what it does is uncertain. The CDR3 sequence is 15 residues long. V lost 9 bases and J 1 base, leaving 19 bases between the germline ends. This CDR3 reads CATYSGVLGNTEAFL. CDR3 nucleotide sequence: TGTGCCACCTATTCCGGGGTTTTGGGGAACACTGAAGCTTTCCTT.